These T cell receptor beta chains were read from a single sample in a study of blood T cell repertoires in COVID-19. The method was immunoSEQ multiplex PCR; TCRdb's version includes in-frame clones alone and lacks a portion of them. The sample has about 220,000 clones, approximately 81% seen once; the top ten hold roughly 4.6%. The sequenced sample consisted of peripheral blood. The receptors derive from a woman aged 55-69 years who had recovered from COVID-19. CDR3s include the opening cysteine and the closing phenylalanine or tryptophan. Fields, in order: V gene, J gene, clone size, D gene, CDR3 DNA, CDR3 protein. The D gene is left open where the match is weak. Clone sizes are given selectively: once, few, many, or a class where the clone is expanded.

TRBV30,TRBJ2-2,.,.,TGTGCCTGGACCCCCGGCAGCGCGAACACCGGGGAGCTGTTTTTT,CAWTPGSANTGELFF
TRBV9,TRBJ2-1,.,TRBD1,TGTGCCAGCAGCTTCCCGACAGGGGGCAACTACAATGAGCAGTTCTTC,CASSFPTGGNYNEQFF
TRBV5-1,TRBJ1-1,.,TRBD1,TGCGCCAGCAGCTTGGAGGGGGCTGGTGAAGCTTTCTTT,CASSLEGAGEAFF
TRBV9,TRBJ1-1,.,.,TGTGCCAGCAGCGAAAATACAGGGAACACTGAAGCTTTCTTT,CASSENTGNTEAFF
TRBV30,TRBJ1-2,.,.,TGTGCCTGGGTTGGTTTTAGGAGGGCGTTTGGCTACACCTTC,CAWVGFRRAFGYTF
TRBV19,TRBJ1-5,.,.,TGTGCCAGTAGTAGGGGGCCAACAGTGCCGACTGATCAGCCCCAGCATTTT,CASSRGPTVPTDQPQHF
TRBV6-5,TRBJ1-2,.,TRBD1,TGTGCCAGCAGACGACAGGGGGCGGTTGGCTACACCTTC,CASRRQGAVGYTF
TRBV2,TRBJ1-5,.,TRBD1,TGTGCCAGCAGTTTTGACAGGGGGGTCGGTCAGCCCCAGCATTTT,CASSFDRGVGQPQHF
TRBV18,TRBJ2-1,.,.,TGTGCCAGCTCACCACAACGGGACACGGCATACAATGAGCAGTTCTTC,CASSPQRDTAYNEQFF
TRBV5-1,TRBJ2-3,.,TRBD2,TGCGCCAGCAGCTTCGGACTAGCGGGGGCCCCATTCACAGATACGCAGTATTTT,CASSFGLAGAPFTDTQYF
TRBV14,TRBJ2-7,.,TRBD1,TGTGCCAGCAGCCAAGGGACAGGCCTCTCCTACGAGCAGTACTTC,CASSQGTGLSYEQYF
TRBV15,TRBJ1-4,.,.,TGTGCCACCAGCAGAGAAAAAGGCGCAGGCTATGAAAAACTGTTTTTT,CATSREKGAGYEKLFF
TRBV6-5,TRBJ1-2,few,.,TGTGCCAGCAAGGCGCAGCAGGGGTATGGCTACACCTTC,CASKAQQGYGYTF
TRBV6-5,TRBJ2-5,.,.,TGTGCCAGCAGTTACCGACAGAGCCAAGAGACCCAGTACTTC,CASSYRQSQETQYF
TRBV27,TRBJ1-6,.,TRBD1,TGTGCCAGCAAACCCGGGACAGGGAATTCACCCCTCCACTTT,CASKPGTGNSPLHF
TRBV5-6,TRBJ1-2,.,TRBD1,TGTGCCAGCAGCATAATGGGACAGCTGGAGACCTATGGCTACACCTTC,CASSIMGQLETYGYTF